This T cell receptor beta chain was obtained from a study of blood T cell repertoires in COVID-19. Study-wide context: Whether acute or convalescent, the COVID-19 samples came from the United States, Italy and Spain. From T cells, B-cell-depleted T cells, or PBMCs came the material, which was cDNA or gDNA.

Original data processing: Estimated nucleated cell counts came from reference gene primer amplification. Data came from immunoSEQ multiplex PCR; TCRdb stores just in-frame clones and leaves some out. D and trimming come from the DNA, and the V and J calls and clone size come from that table. The sample shows about 47,000 clones, roughly 80% of them seen only once. The material sequenced was peripheral blood. The sequence derives from a human donor with acute or convalescent COVID-19. The donor label of this sample is uncertain.

The CDR3, as DNA: TGTGCCAGTAGTATTGTTTCCGGGGGGCAGCCCCAGCATTTT. Translating it yields CASSIVSGGQPQHF. The chain employs TRBV19 and TRBJ1-5; possibly TRBD1 for D (5 bases). The germline gives CDR1 LNHDA, CDR2 SQIVND (reference sequence). Deletions cut 3 bases from V and 7 bases from J, with 13 bases between. The CDR3 loop spans 14 amino acids.